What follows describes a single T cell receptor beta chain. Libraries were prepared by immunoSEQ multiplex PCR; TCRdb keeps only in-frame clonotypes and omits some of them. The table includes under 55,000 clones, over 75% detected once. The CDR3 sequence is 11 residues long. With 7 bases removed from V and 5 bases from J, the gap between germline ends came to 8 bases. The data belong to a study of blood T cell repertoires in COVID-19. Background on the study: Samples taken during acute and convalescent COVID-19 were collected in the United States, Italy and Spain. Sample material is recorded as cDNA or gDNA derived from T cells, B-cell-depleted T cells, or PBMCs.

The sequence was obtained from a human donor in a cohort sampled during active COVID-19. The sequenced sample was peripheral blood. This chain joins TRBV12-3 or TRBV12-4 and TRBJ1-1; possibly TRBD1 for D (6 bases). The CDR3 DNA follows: TGTGCCAGCAAACAGGGAACTGAAGCTTTCTTT. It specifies CASKQGTEAFF.